The TCR beta chain under discussion was sequenced for a study of T cells in localized non-small cell lung cancer. Study results and caveats: Heterogeneity is still possible, as just one tumor region was sequenced. Adjacent lung was found to contain a median roughly 60 of the top 100 tumor clones. The highest T cell clonality was in uninvolved adjacent lung, above tumor.

Of note for this clone: Its matching antigen is unknown.

Sequencing was performed with immunoSEQ multiplex PCR; in TCRdb, only in-frame clones are kept and a portion is missing. The data contain about 2,300 clones, around 20% of them singletons. The sequence came from a male donor aged 60 or over with stage I lung adenocarcinoma. The sample was lung tumor tissue, taken before any cancer treatment.

The CDR3: CATKDRGAYEQYF. CDR3 bases: TGTGCGACTAAGGACAGGGGTGCCTACGAGCAGTACTTC. V gene TRBV25-1 combines with J gene TRBJ2-7; TRBD1 matches 9 bases. The CDR3 is 13 residues long. The germline CDR1 and CDR2 sequences are MGHDK and SYGVNS.